This T cell receptor beta chain was sequenced in a study of T-cell memory formation after mild COVID-19. TCRdb re-called the 5' RACE reads with MiXCR, one entry per CDR3 protein. Here the sample spans 360,000 or so distinct CDR3 sequences, over 25% being singletons. Trimming shortened V by 7 bases and J by 0 bases, and 10 bases separated the two germline ends. The CDR3 runs 13 residues. Study-level findings and limits: Confirmation of SARS-CoV-2 specificity was lacking for second-wave clones peaking day 37. Whereas later expanders leaned CD4+, clones contracting day 15 to 85 showed a balanced CD4/CD8 makeup.

In this sample, this clonotype turned up many times. Its antigen is not known. The V and J genes are TRBV12-3 or TRBV12-4 and TRBJ2-7, with D hard to call. The clonotype was recovered from an adult woman who had mild COVID-19 (a few samples of this study predate the infection). Cell type and time point are not known. The sample comprised PBMCs or a T cell subset sorted from them (not recorded which). CDR3 sequence reads: CASNRFGSYEQYF. In DNA form, the CDR3 reads TGTGCCAGCAACCGGTTTGGCTCCTACGAGCAGTACTTC.